What follows are 24 T cell receptor beta chains derived from one specimen sequenced in a study of beta chain features in type 1 diabetes. Expressed TCRB transcripts were sequenced, since all the RNA that had been isolated was reverse transcribed. Sequencing used immunoSEQ multiplex PCR; TCRdb keeps in-frame clones, though not all of them. The sample comprises over 500,000 clones, around 15% of which are singletons, and more than 0.08% rests with the top ten. Sequenced material: naive CD4+ T cells from blood. Source of these receptors: a man in his late teens or twenties in good health.

In this sample, this clone turned up a few times. The genes are TRBV6-1 and TRBJ2-2, with unresolved D. CDR1 is MNHNS and CDR2 is SASEGT in the germline V gene. V dropped 8 bases and J dropped 2 bases, with 12 bases sitting between them. The CDR3 has 14 residues. CDR3 amino acids: CASFGRINTGELFF. Written as DNA, the CDR3 is TGTGCCAGCTTTGGCAGGATCAACACCGGGGAGCTGTTTTTT.

The chain recombines TRBV5-1 with TRBJ2-1, with 12 bases lining up with TRBD1. V dropped 4 bases and J dropped 4; count of bases not matched to a gene: 3. Germline V lookup: CDR1 SGHRS, CDR2 YFSETQ. CDR3 length: 15 amino acids. The CDR3 loop is CASSEGQGAYNEQFF. CDR3 coding DNA: TGCGCCAGCAGCGAGGGACAGGGGGCTTACAATGAGCAGTTCTTC.

The chain joins TRBV5-1 to TRBJ1-5; tentatively, D is TRBD1 (5 bases). The germline CDR1 and CDR2 sequences are SGHRS and YFSETQ. V lost 0 bases and J lost 7, with 17 bases in between. CDR3 size: 16 residues. The DNA of the CDR3 is TGCGCCAGCAGCTTGGGCGGGATGGGGACCGGACAGCCCCAGCATTTT. The encoded protein is CASSLGGMGTGQPQHF.

This clone was counted between two and nine times. V is TRBV7-9 and J is TRBJ2-7; 10 bases match TRBD2. This CDR3 comprises 15 residues. With V trimmed by 0 bases and J by 2 bases, 1 base remained unmatched. Germline-derived CDR1 and CDR2 are SEHNR and FQNEAQ (reference sequence). CDR3 region: CASSLALAGPYEQYF. CDR3 DNA sequence: TGTGCCAGCAGCTTAGCACTAGCGGGGCCCTACGAGCAGTACTTC.

The rearrangement joins TRBV9 to TRBJ2-3; a weak D match, TRBD2 (6 bases). V lost 2 bases and J lost 0, with 13 bases in between. CDR1 and CDR2 (germline): SGDLS, YYNGEE. This CDR3 is built from 16 residues. CDR3 bases: TGTGCCAGCAGCGTTCCCACGGGACTTAGCACAGATACGCAGTATTTT. It translates to CASSVPTGLSTDTQYF.

J is TRBJ1-4 and V is TRBV19; D remains unclear. The germline CDR1 and CDR2 sequences are LNHDA and SQIVND (reference sequence). The V and J ends lost 4 bases and 8 bases respectively, with 8 bases between them. The CDR3 is made up of 12 amino acids. Written as DNA, the CDR3 is TGTGCCAGTAGTACCTGGGAGGAAAAACTGTTTTTT. This encodes CASSTWEEKLFF.

V gene TRBV9 combines with J gene TRBJ1-2; D unresolved. The CDR3 length is 15 residues. Germline lookup yields CDR1 SGDLS and CDR2 YYNGEE. The ends were cut back, 0 bases at V and 8 bases at J, with 17 bases in the middle. The CDR3 spells CASSVDPQLGGGYTF. The CDR3 coding sequence is TGTGCCAGCAGCGTAGACCCCCAGTTGGGTGGGGGCTACACCTTC. The full variable domain, completed using reference TRBV9 and TRBJ1-2, is DSGVTQTPKHLITATGQRVTLRCSPRSGDLSVYWYQQSLDQGLQFLIQYYNGEERAKGNILERFSAQQFPDLHSELNLSSLELGDSALYFCASSVDPQLGGGYTFGSGTRLTVV.

This clone has only a few counts. This chain joins TRBV19 and TRBJ1-2; D is undetermined. With 2 bases removed from V and 4 bases from J, the gap between germline ends came to 8 bases. The germline V gene encodes CDR1 LNHDA and CDR2 SQIVND (reference sequence). CDR3 size: 13 residues. Here the CDR3 reads CASSILRSYGYTF. The CDR3 coding sequence is TGTGCCAGTAGTATACTCAGATCCTATGGCTACACCTTC.

This clone was seen a handful of times. The chain uses TRBV7-9 and TRBJ2-3, with D possibly matching TRBD1 (5 bases). Germline CDR1 and CDR2: SEHNR and FQNEAQ (reference sequence). CDR3 length: 14 residues. Trimming removed 1 base from V and 5 bases from J, with 10 bases in between. DNA for the CDR3: TGTGCCAGCAGCTTAGGGGGCTCGGGAGATACGCAGTATTTT. This translates into CASSLGGSGDTQYF.

The chain recombines TRBV7-9 with TRBJ2-1; D assignment may be TRBD1 or TRBD2 (5 bases each). The CDR3 is made up of 18 amino acids. The germline V gene encodes CDR1 SEHNR and CDR2 FQNEAQ (reference sequence). Between the trimmed V and J ends, which lost 1 base and 0 bases, there was a span of 16 bases. The CDR3: CASSLGSGTFSSYNEQFF. Here the CDR3 DNA reads TGTGCCAGCAGCTTAGGATCCGGGACCTTCAGCTCCTACAATGAGCAGTTCTTC. Based on the CDR3 plus reference TRBV7-9 and TRBJ2-1, the full variable domain is DTGVSQNPRHKITKRGQNVTFRCDPISEHNRLYWYRQTLGQGPEFLTYFQNEAQLEKSRLLSDRFSAERPKGSFSTLEIQRTEQGDSAMYLCASSLGSGTFSSYNEQFFGPGTRLTVL.

This sequence joins TRBV5-1 and TRBJ2-1, with 7 bases identical to TRBD2. The germline CDR1 and CDR2 sequences are SGHRS and YFSETQ. The CDR3 has 13 amino acids. Trimming cost V 4 bases and J 8 bases; bases outside gene matches: 6. The CDR3 DNA reads TGCGCCAGCAGCCAGACTAGCCCCCATGAGCAGTTCTTC. The encoded protein is CASSQTSPHEQFF. Full variable domain (remainder filled in from reference TRBV5-1 and TRBJ2-1): KAGVTQTPRYLIKTRGQQVTLSCSPISGHRSVSWYQQTPGQGLQFLFEYFSETQRNKGNFPGRFSGRQFSNSRSEMNVSTLELGDSALYLCASSQTSPHEQFFGPGTRLTVL.

This CDR3 is CASSLAVGYGYTF. The CDR3 nucleotides read TGTGCCAGCAGTTTGGCTGTGGGCTATGGCTACACCTTC. The gene calls are TRBV28 and TRBJ1-2; D unresolved. CDR1 is MDHEN, CDR2 SYDVKM, per germline. This CDR3 has 13 amino acids. V lost 3 bases, J lost 4 bases, and 9 bases lay in between.

The rearrangement uses TRBV9 and TRBJ1-3; tentative D call: TRBD1 (6 bases). Trimming left V 4 bases short and J 4 bases short, with 18 bases between. The CDR3 extends over 16 amino acids. In germline, CDR1 is SGDLS, CDR2 YYNGEE. The CDR3 protein is CASSSTGTNLGNTIYF. CDR3 sequence (DNA): TGTGCCAGCAGCTCCACCGGGACAAATTTAGGAAACACCATATATTTT.

This clone occurred a few times. In nucleotides, the CDR3 is TGTGCCAGTAGGGCACAGGGCATGGTGAACACTGAAGCTTTCTTT. This translates into CASRAQGMVNTEAFF. The V and J genes are TRBV19 and TRBJ1-1; a weak D match, TRBD1 (6 bases). V was cut by 6 bases and J by 0 bases, with 14 bases left in between. The CDR3 loop spans 15 amino acids. The germline V gene encodes CDR1 LNHDA and CDR2 SQIVND (reference sequence).

This clone was observed a handful of times. The rearrangement joins TRBV7-9 to TRBJ2-1; 11 bases align to TRBD1. V lost 6 bases and J lost 6; bases outside the gene matches: 4. This CDR3 is 14 amino acids long. Germline CDR1 reads SEHNR; CDR2 reads FQNEAQ (reference sequence). CDR3 nucleotides: TGTGCCAGCAGGCGGGACAGGGGGATCAATGAGCAGTTCTTC. Translation: CASRRDRGINEQFF. Together with reference TRBV7-9 and TRBJ2-1, the CDR3 gives the full variable domain: DTGVSQNPRHKITKRGQNVTFRCDPISEHNRLYWYRQTLGQGPEFLTYFQNEAQLEKSRLLSDRFSAERPKGSFSTLEIQRTEQGDSAMYLCASRRDRGINEQFFGPGTRLTVL.

The rearrangement links TRBV19 to TRBJ1-1; D is perhaps TRBD1 (6 bases). V lost 7 bases and J 1 base, leaving 13 bases between the germline ends. Looked up from germline, CDR1 is LNHDA and CDR2 is SQIVND (reference sequence). The length of the CDR3 is 14 residues. CDR3 DNA sequence: TGTGCCAGTACTCCGACAGGACCGAACACTGAAGCTTTCTTT. It specifies CASTPTGPNTEAFF.

The genes are TRBV5-6 and TRBJ2-3; 8 nucleotides line up with TRBD2. V trimming: 2 bases; J trimming: 1 base; junction bases outside the gene matches: 9. CDR3 size: 17 residues. Germline V CDR1 and CDR2: SGHDT, YYEEEE. This CDR3 is CASSFFSGSRGTDTQYF. The CDR3 bases are TGTGCCAGCAGCTTCTTCAGCGGGAGTAGGGGCACAGATACGCAGTATTTT. Based on the CDR3 plus reference TRBV5-6 and TRBJ2-3, the full variable domain is DAGVTQSPTHLIKTRGQQVTLRCSPKSGHDTVSWYQQALGQGPQFIFQYYEEEERQRGNFPDRFSGHQFPNYSSELNVNALLLGDSALYLCASSFFSGSRGTDTQYFGPGTRLTVL.

A few counts support this clone. This chain links TRBV14 with TRBJ1-4, with 9 bases identical to TRBD1. Germline-derived CDR1 and CDR2 are SGHDN and FVKESK. This CDR3 is 15 amino acids long. J gave up 7 bases and V 4 bases, and 7 bases lay outside the gene matches. CDR3 protein: CASSRGQGKAEKLFF. The CDR3 DNA reads as TGTGCCAGCAGCCGAGGACAGGGGAAGGCTGAAAAACTGTTTTTT.

This sequence joins TRBV5-1 and TRBJ1-2, with 7 nucleotides matching TRBD1. The trim removed 0 bases at V and 1 base at J, leaving 3 bases unmatched. Germline V gene sequence: CDR1 SGHRS, CDR2 YFSETQ. This CDR3 comprises 15 residues. CDR3 DNA sequence: TGCGCCAGCAGCTTGGAGGGGGCGTATAACTATGGCTACACCTTC. It translates to CASSLEGAYNYGYTF.

The chain uses TRBV10-3 and TRBJ2-2; 11 positions agree with TRBD2. V shed 4 bases, J shed 6 bases, and the junction held 13 bases outside the gene matches. From germline, CDR1 is ENHRY and CDR2 SYGVKD. This CDR3 has 18 residues. The CDR3 sequence: CAISVSPLAGGGAGELFF. The CDR3 DNA reads TGTGCCATCAGTGTCTCCCCTCTAGCGGGAGGCGGGGCCGGGGAGCTGTTTTTT.

This chain links TRBV7-9 with TRBJ1-5; no reliable D call. V was trimmed by 1 base and J by 5 bases, leaving 12 bases between them. CDR1 is SEHNR, CDR2 FQNEAQ, per germline (reference sequence). There are 15 residues in the CDR3. Written as DNA, the CDR3 is TGTGCCAGCAGCTTAGATGCAGGTCGCGATCAGCCCCAGCATTTT. It specifies CASSLDAGRDQPQHF.

This clone was observed a handful of times. CDR3 sequence: CAISEPRLAGEYEQYF. CDR3 DNA: TGTGCCATCAGTGAGCCGAGACTAGCGGGAGAGTACGAGCAGTACTTC. The V call is TRBV10-3, the J call TRBJ2-7, with 12 bases aligning to TRBD2. CDR1 is ENHRY and CDR2 is SYGVKD in the germline V gene. This CDR3 contains 16 residues. V lost 2 bases, J lost 4 bases, and 6 bases stayed unmatched.

This chain connects TRBV14 to TRBJ1-1; 11 nucleotides agree with TRBD1. The CDR3 consists of 21 residues. Germline trimming cut 0 bases from V and 5 bases from J; bases unmatched to any gene: 20. The germline V gene has CDR1 SGHDN and CDR2 FVKESK. The CDR3 reads CASSQESPWTGGAFGETEAFF. DNA of the CDR3: TGTGCCAGCAGCCAAGAAAGCCCCTGGACAGGGGGCGCTTTCGGAGAAACTGAAGCTTTCTTT.

This clone was counted a few times. The chain is built from TRBV7-2 and TRBJ2-3, with TRBD2 identical over 10 bases. CDR3 size: 15 residues. CDR1 and CDR2 (germline): SGHTA, FQGNSA. Trimming at V came to 4 bases and at J to 6 bases, leaving 7 bases not matched to a gene. The CDR3 loop is CASSSSGGGLDTQYF. CDR3 DNA: TGTGCCAGCAGCTCTAGCGGGGGTGGATTGGATACGCAGTATTTT.